Presented here are 16 T cell receptor beta chains from one specimen sequenced in a study of blood T cell repertoires in COVID-19. TCRdb keeps only in-frame clones here, not all; method: immunoSEQ multiplex PCR. The table records about 300,000 clones, around 87% of them present only once. Source material: peripheral blood. These receptors were taken from a man aged 65 to 79 with acute or convalescent COVID-19.

CDR3 DNA sequence: TGTGCCAGCAGCGTGAGTAGCGGGAGCGTAGAGACCCAGTACTTC. Its translation is CASSVSSGSVETQYF. J is TRBJ2-5 and V is TRBV9; the match to TRBD2 covers 9 bases. The CDR3 length is 15 residues. Germline V CDR1 and CDR2: SGDLS, YYNGEE. Trimming removed 2 bases from V and 4 bases from J; junction bases left unmatched: 6.

The rearrangement uses TRBV28 and TRBJ1-1, with 8 bases that match TRBD1. J was trimmed by 4 bases and V by 1 base; bases with no gene match: 5. This CDR3 is 15 amino acids long. Germline values: CDR1 MDHEN, CDR2 SYDVKM. CDR3 protein: CASSLYVRGRTEAFF. DNA for the CDR3: TGTGCCAGCAGTTTATATGTCAGGGGGCGCACTGAAGCTTTCTTT.

The table lists this clone with a few counts. V and J are TRBV4-2 and TRBJ1-6, with a possible D match to TRBD1 (5 bases). Germline CDR1 and CDR2: LGHNA and YNFKEQ. Trimming left V 0 bases short and J 8 bases short, with 8 bases between. CDR3 length: 14 residues. The CDR3 DNA reads as TGTGCCAGCAGCCAAGACCAGGGCTATTCACCCCTCCACTTT. Protein product: CASSQDQGYSPLHF.

The chain uses TRBV30 and TRBJ2-7, with 10 bases matching TRBD2. After removal of 1 base from V and 4 bases from J, the junction contained 10 bases not matched to a gene. CDR1 is GTSNPN, CDR2 SVGIG, per germline (reference sequence). The CDR3 consists of 16 residues. The CDR3 sequence is CAWSGWGRTSGYEQYF. Written as DNA, the CDR3 is TGTGCCTGGAGTGGTTGGGGAAGGACTAGCGGATACGAGCAGTACTTC.

The chain has TRBV20-1 and TRBJ2-1, with no clear D. The CDR3 sequence is 12 residues long. V shed 3 bases and J shed 5 bases, with 8 bases lying between them. Germline loops: CDR1 DFQATT, CDR2 SNEGSKA (reference sequence). As DNA, the CDR3 is TGCAGTGCTAGTCTCAGAAACAATGAGCAGTTCTTC. Amino acid sequence: CSASLRNNEQFF.

This chain joins TRBV27 and TRBJ1-4; 7 nucleotides line up with TRBD1. The CDR3 is 15 amino acids. V gave up 2 bases and J gave up 7 bases; unmatched junction bases: 7. Germline lookup yields CDR1 MNHEY and CDR2 SMNVEV (reference sequence). The CDR3, as DNA: TGTGCCAGCAGTTTAAGGGCAGGGGGTAGTGAAAAACTGTTTTTT. Translating gives CASSLRAGGSEKLFF.

J is TRBJ2-1 and V is TRBV4-1; the D is unclear. Trimming pared 3 bases from V and 9 bases from J, leaving 12 bases between. Looked up from germline, CDR1 is MGHRA and CDR2 is YSYEKL. The CDR3 has 13 amino acids. In DNA form, the CDR3 reads TGCGCCAGCAGCCAGGCCCTTTCTTTTGAGCAGTTCTTC. This encodes CASSQALSFEQFF.

The table lists this clone with a few counts. The chain employs TRBV28 and TRBJ2-1; D unresolved. V shed 4 bases and J shed 8 bases, with 12 bases lying between them. CDR3 size: 13 residues. Germline V gives CDR1 MDHEN, CDR2 SYDVKM. In DNA, the CDR3 is TGTGCCAGCAGTTACAGTTTCGTGGATGAGCAGTTCTTC. It encodes CASSYSFVDEQFF.

This rearrangement joins TRBV7-3 to TRBJ2-3, with TRBD1 identical over 7 bases. V shed 8 bases, J shed 4 bases, and the junction held 3 bases outside the gene matches. Germline loops: CDR1 SGHTA, CDR2 FQGTGA. This CDR3 comprises 12 residues. This CDR3 is CASGRGPDTQYF. As DNA, the CDR3 is TGTGCCAGCGGAAGGGGGCCAGATACGCAGTATTTT.

V gene TRBV28 combines with J gene TRBJ1-6, with D uncertain. Trimming cost V 5 bases and J 15 bases, with 11 bases left between them. Germline CDR1 reads MDHEN; CDR2 reads SYDVKM. The CDR3 sequence is 11 residues long. The CDR3: CASSLNANLHF. In DNA form, the CDR3 reads TGTGCCAGCAGTCTAAACGCCAACCTCCACTTT. Full variable domain (missing parts from reference TRBV28 and TRBJ1-6): DVKVTQSSRYLVKRTGEKVFLECVQDMDHENMFWYRQDPGLGLRLIYFSYDVKMKEKGDIPEGYSVSREKKERFSLILESASTNQTSMYLCASSLNANLHFGNGTRLTVT.

The V call is TRBV7-2, the J call TRBJ2-1; the match to TRBD2 covers 8 bases. The CDR3 spans 15 residues. Germline CDR1 and CDR2: SGHTA and FQGNSA. V lost 6 bases, J lost 9 bases, and 13 bases stayed unmatched. CDR3 bases: TGTGCCAGCAGACCACCGGGACTAGGGACGGGTGAGCAGTTCTTC. It codes for CASRPPGLGTGEQFF.

This clone was seen a few times. The chain is built from TRBV4-1 and TRBJ2-3; TRBD1 is a possible D gene (6 bases). V was pared by 1 base and J by 3 bases, with 11 bases between. Germline CDR1 and CDR2: MGHRA and YSYEKL. This CDR3 is 15 amino acids long. The CDR3 nucleotides read TGCGCCAGCAGCCAAGTTCAGGGGTGGACAGATACGCAGTATTTT. Translating it yields CASSQVQGWTDTQYF.

This clone came up once. The rearrangement uses TRBV11-2 and TRBJ1-2, with D possibly TRBD1 on 5 matching bases. The CDR3 totals 13 residues. V lost 3 bases to trimming and J lost 8 bases, with 13 bases between them. Germline CDR1 and CDR2: SGHAT and FQNNGV. The CDR3 nucleotides read TGTGCCAGCAGCTTTACAGGTTTTGGCGGCTACACCTTC. Protein: CASSFTGFGGYTF.

The chain is built from TRBV10-3 and TRBJ1-1; D is perhaps TRBD1 (5 bases). The CDR3 runs 14 residues. V lost 2 bases and J lost 3, with 10 bases in between. Germline-derived CDR1 and CDR2 are ENHRY and SYGVKD. In DNA, the CDR3 is TGTGCCATCAGTGAGGGCACAGGATACACTGAAGCTTTCTTT. Translating it yields CAISEGTGYTEAFF.

This clone has only a few counts. This rearrangement joins TRBV12-3 or TRBV12-4 to TRBJ1-2; D gene uncertain. V gave up 6 bases and J gave up 1 base, with 9 bases separating them. CDR3 size: 13 residues. The CDR3 is CASSPSLNYGYTF. The CDR3, as DNA: TGTGCCAGCAGCCCTAGCCTTAACTATGGCTACACCTTC.

Only a few counts were recorded for this clone. The chain recombines TRBV19 with TRBJ1-5, with 8 positions matching TRBD1. Germline V gives CDR1 LNHDA, CDR2 SQIVND (reference sequence). The CDR3 is 15 residues long. Trimming cost V 5 bases and J 1 base; bases outside gene matches: 4. For the CDR3, the DNA is TGTGCCAGTAGTGTACAGGGGGGCAGCAATCAGCCCCAGCATTTT. It is translated as CASSVQGGSNQPQHF. Complete variable domain (other parts from reference TRBV19 and TRBJ1-5): DGGITQSPKYLFRKEGQNVTLSCEQNLNHDAMYWYRQDPGQGLRLIYYSQIVNDFQKGDIAEGYSVSREKKESFPLTVTSAQKNPTAFYLCASSVQGGSNQPQHFGDGTRLSIL.